The subject of this entry is one TCR beta chain. The data belong to a study of blood T cell repertoires in COVID-19. Study in general: The origin of the acute and convalescent COVID-19 samples was the United States, Italy and Spain. PBMCs, B-cell-depleted T cells, or T cells were the source of the cDNA or gDNA that made up the material.

The V segment lost 2 bases and the J segment 3 bases; nucleotides outside the gene matches: 5. This CDR3 is built from 15 residues. CDR1 and CDR2 from the germline V gene are ENHRY and SYGVKD. As processed by the authors: Reference gene primer amplification yielded estimated nucleated cell counts. Profiled with immunoSEQ multiplex PCR; TCRdb holds only in-frame clones, not every one. Clone size and V and J calls were adopted from that table, with D and trimming inferred from the DNA. The table has tens of thousands of clones, 85% to 95% seen once; the top ten hold 0.92%. The rearrangement links TRBV10-3 to TRBJ2-7; 9 positions match TRBD1. The sample comprised peripheral blood. This clonotype was obtained from a male donor with active COVID-19. Here the CDR3 DNA reads TGTGCCATCAGTGAGCAGGGACAGGGTCGCTACGAGCAGTACTTC. Protein: CAISEQGQGRYEQYF.